This section outlines one T cell receptor beta chain sequence together with its context. Its antigen is not identified. The CDR3 consists of 17 residues. CDR1 SGHRS and CDR2 YFSETQ come from the germline V gene. Trimming pared 4 bases from V and 4 bases from J, leaving 22 bases between. These data come from a study of shared clonotypes between healthy human individuals. As for the study in general: The people who gave samples were a couple of women and a few men aged 18 to 49. Each donor's CD4 naive and CD4 memory cells filled three plates apiece, CD8 naive two, and CD8 memory one. The study's findings and limits: The sole specimen, blood, was sampled, and tissue repertoires likely differ.

The donors, healthy adults who were HIV-negative, had experienced no recent acute infections or vaccinations. The method was immunoSEQ multiplex PCR; TCRdb's version includes in-frame clones alone and lacks a portion of them. This table has under 1,100,000 clones, about 76% appearing once. The sequenced sample consisted of memory CD4+ T cells sorted from blood. The sample's subset: CD45RA-negative fraction. This sequence originates from a man between 18 and 29 years old in good health. The rearrangement uses TRBV5-1 and TRBJ2-3, with TRBD2 as a possible D gene (6 bases). The CDR3 DNA is TGCGCCAGCAGCCTGGGGTTGGTCGGGAGTTCGTCAGATACGCAGTATTTT. Amino acid sequence: CASSLGLVGSSSDTQYF.